This TCR beta chain emerged from a study of Tregs in tolerant kidney transplant recipients. Overall study: An approximately three-day belatacept mixed lymphocyte reaction, sometimes plus 5-day graft donor restimulation, preceded CD4+CD25+CD127- sorting. Sorting used antibodies to exclude donor cells.

This CDR3 spans 15 amino acids. Trimming left V 3 bases short and J 4 bases short, with 13 bases between. The V gene's germline CDR1 is MRHNA and CDR2 SNTAGT. Study-wide results and caveats: Activated donor B cell expansion appeared to reveal the most relevant donor-specific TCRbeta repertoire. Validation in larger populations is needed because few patients were studied.

Assay: immunoSEQ multiplex PCR; the TCRdb copy retains only in-frame clones and omits some. The profile shows just over 30,000 clones, roughly four fifths of them singletons. About this clone: Its matching antigen is unknown.

The chain couples TRBV6-4 to TRBJ2-1; perhaps TRBD2 as D (6 bases). The sequence was collected from a human donor in good health. The sequencing sample was made of Tregs from blood cultured with allogeneic cells. CDR3 residues: CASSDQAGLYNEQFF. DNA for the CDR3: TGTGCCAGCAGTGATCAAGCGGGTTTATACAATGAGCAGTTCTTC.